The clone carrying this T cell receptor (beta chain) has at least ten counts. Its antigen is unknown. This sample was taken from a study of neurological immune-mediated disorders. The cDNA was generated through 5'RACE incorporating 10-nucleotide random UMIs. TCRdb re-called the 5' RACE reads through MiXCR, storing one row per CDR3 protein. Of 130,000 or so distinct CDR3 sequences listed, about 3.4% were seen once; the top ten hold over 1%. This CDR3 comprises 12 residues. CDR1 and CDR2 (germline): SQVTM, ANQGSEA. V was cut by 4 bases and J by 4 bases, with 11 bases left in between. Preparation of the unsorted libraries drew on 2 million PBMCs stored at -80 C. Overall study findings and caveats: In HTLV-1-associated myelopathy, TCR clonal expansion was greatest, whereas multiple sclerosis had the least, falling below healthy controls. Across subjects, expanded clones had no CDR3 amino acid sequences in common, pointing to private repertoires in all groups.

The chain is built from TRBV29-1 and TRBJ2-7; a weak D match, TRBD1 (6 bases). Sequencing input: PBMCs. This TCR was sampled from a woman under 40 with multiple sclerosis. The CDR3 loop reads CSVAPDRYEQYF. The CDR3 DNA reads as TGCAGCGTTGCCCCGGACAGATACGAGCAGTACTTC.